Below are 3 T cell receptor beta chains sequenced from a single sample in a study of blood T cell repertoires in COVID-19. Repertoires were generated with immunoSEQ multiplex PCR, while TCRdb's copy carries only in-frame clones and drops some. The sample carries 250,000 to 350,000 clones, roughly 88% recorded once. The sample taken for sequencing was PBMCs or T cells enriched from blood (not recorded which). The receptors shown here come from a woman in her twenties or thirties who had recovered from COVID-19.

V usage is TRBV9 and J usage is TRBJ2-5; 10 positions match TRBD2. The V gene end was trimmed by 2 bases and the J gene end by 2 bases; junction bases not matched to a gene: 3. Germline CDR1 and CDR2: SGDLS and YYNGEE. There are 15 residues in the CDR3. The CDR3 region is CASSVTSGSQETQYF. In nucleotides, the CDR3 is TGTGCCAGCAGCGTGACTAGCGGGTCGCAAGAGACCCAGTACTTC.

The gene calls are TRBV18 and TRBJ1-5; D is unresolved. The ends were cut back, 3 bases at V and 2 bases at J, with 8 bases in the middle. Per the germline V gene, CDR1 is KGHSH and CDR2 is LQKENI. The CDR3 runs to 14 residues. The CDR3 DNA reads TGTGCCAGCTCACCTCCCACTGGCAATCAGCCCCAGCATTTT. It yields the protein CASSPPTGNQPQHF. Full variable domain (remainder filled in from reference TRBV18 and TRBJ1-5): NAGVMQNPRHLVRRRGQEARLRCSPMKGHSHVYWYRQLPEEGLKFMVYLQKENIIDESGMPKERFSAEFPKEGPSILRIQQVVRGDSAAYFCASSPPTGNQPQHFGDGTRLSIL.

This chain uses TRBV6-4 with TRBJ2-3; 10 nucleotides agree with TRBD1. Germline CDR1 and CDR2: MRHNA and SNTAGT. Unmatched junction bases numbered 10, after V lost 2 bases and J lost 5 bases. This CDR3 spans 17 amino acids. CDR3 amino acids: CASSDTVLDRGQDTQYF. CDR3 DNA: TGTGCCAGCAGTGACACCGTCTTAGACAGGGGGCAAGATACGCAGTATTTT.